These T cell receptor beta chains were read from a single sample in a study of cytomegalovirus exposure and HLA in healthy donors. Sequenced by immunoSEQ multiplex PCR; TCRdb stores in-frame clones only, minus some. The data hold about 180,000 clones, with around 86% observed a single time. The sequenced material came from PBMCs. The receptors originated from a man aged 18 to 29 in good health and CMV-seropositive. CDR3s include the opening cysteine and the closing phenylalanine or tryptophan. Each record gives: V gene, clone size, D gene, J gene, CDR3 DNA, CDR3 protein. The D gene is left open where the match is weak. Rows give clone size only sometimes, using once, few, many, or a class for an expanded clone.

v_gene: TRBV7-2; abundance: -; d_gene: -; j_gene: TRBJ2-3; CDR3nt: TGTGCCTCCAGGGTAGCGGTACTCACAGATACGCAGTATTTT; CDR3aa: CASRVAVLTDTQYF
v_gene: TRBV4-1; abundance: -; d_gene: -; j_gene: TRBJ1-1; CDR3nt: TGCGCCAGCAGCCAAGACTCCTCCACTGAAGCTTTCTTT; CDR3aa: CASSQDSSTEAFF
v_gene: TRBV4-1; abundance: -; d_gene: -; j_gene: TRBJ2-5; CDR3nt: TGCGCCAGCAGCCAAGGTCTTTTGGAGACCCAGTACTTC; CDR3aa: CASSQGLLETQYF
v_gene: TRBV7-2; abundance: -; d_gene: TRBD1; j_gene: TRBJ1-2; CDR3nt: TGTGCCAGCAGCTTCGGGGACAGGAACTATGGCTACACCTTC; CDR3aa: CASSFGDRNYGYTF
v_gene: TRBV6-4; abundance: -; d_gene: -; j_gene: TRBJ2-3; CDR3nt: TGTGCCAGCAGCGTGGGATTAGCGAACACAGATACGCAGTATTTT; CDR3aa: CASSVGLANTDTQYF
v_gene: TRBV9; abundance: -; d_gene: -; j_gene: TRBJ2-3; CDR3nt: TGTGCCAGCGCAACGGACAGCCCTTTGACAGATACGCAGTATTTT; CDR3aa: CASATDSPLTDTQYF
v_gene: TRBV2; abundance: -; d_gene: -; j_gene: TRBJ2-3; CDR3nt: TGTGCCAGCAGTGCGGGGAGCACAGATACGCAGTATTTT; CDR3aa: CASSAGSTDTQYF
v_gene: TRBV7-2; abundance: -; d_gene: -; j_gene: TRBJ1-5; CDR3nt: TGTGCCAGCAGCTTAGAGAGTAACAATCAGCCCCAGCATTTT; CDR3aa: CASSLESNNQPQHF
v_gene: TRBV2; abundance: -; d_gene: -; j_gene: TRBJ2-3; CDR3nt: TGTGCCAGCAGCCAGGGCACAGATACGCAGTATTTT; CDR3aa: CASSQGTDTQYF
v_gene: TRBV15; abundance: -; d_gene: -; j_gene: TRBJ2-7; CDR3nt: TGTGCCACCAGCTACCAGAACGAGCAGTACTTC; CDR3aa: CATSYQNEQYF
v_gene: TRBV7-2; abundance: -; d_gene: TRBD2; j_gene: TRBJ2-4; CDR3nt: TGTGCCAGCAGCCCGAGGGGTAGCGGGGCGGGGGTTGCCAAAAACATTCAGTACTTC; CDR3aa: CASSPRGSGAGVAKNIQYF
v_gene: TRBV7-3; abundance: few; d_gene: -; j_gene: TRBJ2-6; CDR3nt: TGTGCCAGCAGCTTAAAAGTCGGGGCTGGGGCCAACGTCCTGACTTTC; CDR3aa: CASSLKVGAGANVLTF
v_gene: TRBV14; abundance: -; d_gene: -; j_gene: TRBJ2-3; CDR3nt: TGTGCCAGCAGCCAGGTCGGGGGCACAGATACGCAGTATTTT; CDR3aa: CASSQVGGTDTQYF
v_gene: TRBV6-1; abundance: once; d_gene: -; j_gene: TRBJ1-5; CDR3nt: TGTGCCAGCAGCCTACCAGGGAATAGCAATCAGCCCCAGCATTTT; CDR3aa: CASSLPGNSNQPQHF
v_gene: TRBV7-2; abundance: -; d_gene: -; j_gene: TRBJ2-3; CDR3nt: TGTGCCAGCAGCGAGGCAGCCGATACGCAGTATTTT; CDR3aa: CASSEAADTQYF
v_gene: TRBV5-1; abundance: -; d_gene: -; j_gene: TRBJ2-7; CDR3nt: TGCGCCAGCAGCTTCGGGAATACCTACGAGCAGTACTTC; CDR3aa: CASSFGNTYEQYF
v_gene: TRBV5-1; abundance: -; d_gene: -; j_gene: TRBJ2-2; CDR3nt: TGCGCCAGCAGCCTCCGAGGTCAAACCGGGGAGCTGTTTTTT; CDR3aa: CASSLRGQTGELFF
v_gene: TRBV7-9; abundance: -; d_gene: TRBD2; j_gene: TRBJ2-7; CDR3nt: TGTGCCAGCAGCTTAATACGGGGGGGGCCCGAGCAGTACTTC; CDR3aa: CASSLIRGGPEQYF
v_gene: TRBV29-1; abundance: -; d_gene: -; j_gene: TRBJ2-7; CDR3nt: TGCAGCGTAAAAACGGCTAGCTCCTACGAGCAGTACTTC; CDR3aa: CSVKTASSYEQYF
v_gene: TRBV11-3; abundance: -; d_gene: -; j_gene: TRBJ2-3; CDR3nt: TGTGCCAGCGCTTCGTCGGGGACTAGCACAGATACGCAGTATTTT; CDR3aa: CASASSGTSTDTQYF
v_gene: TRBV10-3; abundance: -; d_gene: TRBD1; j_gene: TRBJ2-7; CDR3nt: TGTGCCATCCGGGACAGGGACCACGAGCAGTACTTC; CDR3aa: CAIRDRDHEQYF
v_gene: TRBV7-2; abundance: -; d_gene: -; j_gene: TRBJ2-7; CDR3nt: TGTGCCAGCAGCTTAGTTTGGACTACCTCGGGCGAGCAGTACTTC; CDR3aa: CASSLVWTTSGEQYF
v_gene: TRBV27; abundance: -; d_gene: -; j_gene: TRBJ2-3; CDR3nt: TGTGCCAGCAGTTTGAACAGCCTTAGCACAGATACGCAGTATTTT; CDR3aa: CASSLNSLSTDTQYF
v_gene: TRBV7-2; abundance: -; d_gene: -; j_gene: TRBJ2-7; CDR3nt: TGTGCCAGCAGCTTAAGGCTAGCGTTTCGCTACGAGCAGTACTTC; CDR3aa: CASSLRLAFRYEQYF
v_gene: TRBV2; abundance: -; d_gene: TRBD1; j_gene: TRBJ1-5; CDR3nt: TGTGCCAGCAGAGAGACAGGGGTTCAGAATCAGCCCCAGCATTTT; CDR3aa: CASRETGVQNQPQHF
v_gene: TRBV6-6; abundance: -; d_gene: TRBD1; j_gene: TRBJ2-7; CDR3nt: TGTGCCAGCAGTTACTCGACAGGGCCTCCTTACGAGCAGTACTTC; CDR3aa: CASSYSTGPPYEQYF
v_gene: TRBV7-2; abundance: -; d_gene: TRBD2; j_gene: TRBJ2-7; CDR3nt: TGTGCCAGCAGCTTAGAACCTAGCGGCGAGCAGTACTTC; CDR3aa: CASSLEPSGEQYF
v_gene: TRBV6-1; abundance: -; d_gene: TRBD1; j_gene: TRBJ1-1; CDR3nt: TGTGCCAGCAGGCCAGGGGGAAGGGGCACTGAAGCTTTCTTT; CDR3aa: CASRPGGRGTEAFF
v_gene: TRBV4-1; abundance: -; d_gene: TRBD1; j_gene: TRBJ1-5; CDR3nt: TGCGCCAGCAGCCGTGACAGGGGGCTGGGCGGCAATCAGCCCCAGCATTTT; CDR3aa: CASSRDRGLGGNQPQHF
v_gene: TRBV28; abundance: -; d_gene: -; j_gene: TRBJ2-3; CDR3nt: TGTGCCAGCAGTAGCGGCGGCCACACAGATACGCAGTATTTT; CDR3aa: CASSSGGHTDTQYF
v_gene: TRBV7-2; abundance: once; d_gene: TRBD1; j_gene: TRBJ2-7; CDR3nt: TGTGCCAGCAGCTCCTACAGGGGGCGGGAGCAGTACTTC; CDR3aa: CASSSYRGREQYF
v_gene: TRBV29-1; abundance: -; d_gene: TRBD1; j_gene: TRBJ2-1; CDR3nt: TGCAGCGTTCAGGGACAGAGCTACAATGAGCAGTTCTTC; CDR3aa: CSVQGQSYNEQFF
v_gene: TRBV13; abundance: -; d_gene: -; j_gene: TRBJ2-5; CDR3nt: TGTGCCAGCAGCCCCGGGACTTCACAAGAGACCCAGTACTTC; CDR3aa: CASSPGTSQETQYF
v_gene: TRBV28; abundance: -; d_gene: -; j_gene: TRBJ1-2; CDR3nt: TGTGCCAGCAGAATTCCCACTAACTATGGCTACACCTTC; CDR3aa: CASRIPTNYGYTF
v_gene: TRBV28; abundance: -; d_gene: TRBD1; j_gene: TRBJ1-5; CDR3nt: TGTGCCAGCAGTTCCCCGGGACAGGGGGCGAATCAGCCCCAGCATTTT; CDR3aa: CASSSPGQGANQPQHF
v_gene: TRBV6-4; abundance: -; d_gene: TRBD2; j_gene: TRBJ2-3; CDR3nt: TGTGCCAGCAGTGACTCTAGCGGGGGTGAAACAGATACGCAGTATTTT; CDR3aa: CASSDSSGGETDTQYF
v_gene: TRBV13; abundance: -; d_gene: TRBD2; j_gene: TRBJ2-7; CDR3nt: TGTGCCAGCAGTCGGACTAGCGGGGCCTACGAGCAGTACTTC; CDR3aa: CASSRTSGAYEQYF
v_gene: TRBV6-1; abundance: -; d_gene: TRBD1; j_gene: TRBJ1-2; CDR3nt: TGTGCCAGCAGTGAAGGGGACAGCCCCTATGGCTACACCTTC; CDR3aa: CASSEGDSPYGYTF
v_gene: TRBV7-2; abundance: -; d_gene: TRBD2; j_gene: TRBJ2-3; CDR3nt: TGTGCCAGCAGCTTTAGTAGCGGGATCAGCGATACGCAGTATTTT; CDR3aa: CASSFSSGISDTQYF
v_gene: TRBV6-5; abundance: -; d_gene: -; j_gene: TRBJ2-7; CDR3nt: TGTGCCAGCAGTTACTCGATACAGGACCACTACGAGCAGTACTTC; CDR3aa: CASSYSIQDHYEQYF
v_gene: TRBV28; abundance: -; d_gene: -; j_gene: TRBJ1-5; CDR3nt: TGTGCCAGCAGTTACTACAGGGAGTATCAGCCCCAGCATTTT; CDR3aa: CASSYYREYQPQHF
v_gene: TRBV6-5; abundance: once; d_gene: TRBD2; j_gene: TRBJ2-3; CDR3nt: TGTGCCAGCAGTTACTTGCTAGCGGGAGGATGGGATACGCAGTATTTT; CDR3aa: CASSYLLAGGWDTQYF
v_gene: TRBV6-5; abundance: -; d_gene: -; j_gene: TRBJ1-1; CDR3nt: TGTGCCAGCAGAGCTTCCGGGGTTGAAGCTTTCTTT; CDR3aa: CASRASGVEAFF
v_gene: TRBV27; abundance: -; d_gene: TRBD1; j_gene: TRBJ1-2; CDR3nt: TGTGCCAGCAGTTTAGGACGACAGGGGGGTTGGGAGCGCTACACCTTC; CDR3aa: CASSLGRQGGWERYTF
v_gene: TRBV7-9; abundance: -; d_gene: -; j_gene: TRBJ2-5; CDR3nt: TGTGCCAGCAGCTTCGGGGGTGAGACCCAGTACTTC; CDR3aa: CASSFGGETQYF
v_gene: TRBV19; abundance: -; d_gene: TRBD1; j_gene: TRBJ2-1; CDR3nt: TGTGCCAGTAGTAGTCCCCGCCTGGACAGGGCCCCCTACAATGAGCAGTTCTTC; CDR3aa: CASSSPRLDRAPYNEQFF
v_gene: TRBV2; abundance: -; d_gene: -; j_gene: TRBJ2-3; CDR3nt: TGTGCCAGCAGTGAAGCGAGGGCCGGAGTTAGCACAGATACGCAGTATTTT; CDR3aa: CASSEARAGVSTDTQYF
v_gene: TRBV7-6; abundance: once; d_gene: -; j_gene: TRBJ2-5; CDR3nt: TGTGCCAGCATCCCGGGGGGCGAGGAGACCCAGTACTTC; CDR3aa: CASIPGGEETQYF
v_gene: TRBV15; abundance: -; d_gene: -; j_gene: TRBJ2-6; CDR3nt: TGTGCCACCAGCAGAGACAACTCTGGGGCCAACGTCCTGACTTTC; CDR3aa: CATSRDNSGANVLTF
v_gene: TRBV29-1; abundance: once; d_gene: TRBD2; j_gene: TRBJ2-7; CDR3nt: TGCAGCGTTGAAGTAGCGGGAGCGGGATACGAGCAGTACTTC; CDR3aa: CSVEVAGAGYEQYF
v_gene: TRBV5-6; abundance: -; d_gene: -; j_gene: TRBJ2-3; CDR3nt: TGTGCCAGCAGCTTCGACAGCCGCCCAGATACGCAGTATTTT; CDR3aa: CASSFDSRPDTQYF
v_gene: TRBV19; abundance: -; d_gene: TRBD1; j_gene: TRBJ2-7; CDR3nt: TGTGCCAGTAGTATTGTGGCACAGGGGGTCTACGAGCAGTACTTC; CDR3aa: CASSIVAQGVYEQYF
v_gene: TRBV6-4; abundance: -; d_gene: TRBD2; j_gene: TRBJ2-5; CDR3nt: TGTGCCAGCAGTGAAAATGTCCTGGGGGGGGAGACCCAGTACTTC; CDR3aa: CASSENVLGGETQYF
v_gene: TRBV19; abundance: -; d_gene: -; j_gene: TRBJ2-3; CDR3nt: TGTGCCAGTACCCTCGGGCGGGCCACAGATACGCAGTATTTT; CDR3aa: CASTLGRATDTQYF
v_gene: TRBV6-5; abundance: -; d_gene: -; j_gene: TRBJ1-1; CDR3nt: TGTGCCAGCAGTTACTTGAGGGTCGGGGGATACACTGAAGCTTTCTTT; CDR3aa: CASSYLRVGGYTEAFF
v_gene: TRBV5-6; abundance: once; d_gene: TRBD1; j_gene: TRBJ1-1; CDR3nt: TGTGCCAGCAGCTTGGTAAGGGCAGGGGGCGCAGGCACTGAAGCTTTCTTT; CDR3aa: CASSLVRAGGAGTEAFF
v_gene: TRBV27; abundance: -; d_gene: TRBD2; j_gene: TRBJ2-1; CDR3nt: TGTGCCAGCAGTTTAAGCGGGGGGTACAATGAGCAGTTCTTC; CDR3aa: CASSLSGGYNEQFF
v_gene: TRBV7-9; abundance: -; d_gene: TRBD2; j_gene: TRBJ2-3; CDR3nt: TGTGCCAGCATCGGCGGGAGGGTCCGCACAGATACGCAGTATTTT; CDR3aa: CASIGGRVRTDTQYF
v_gene: TRBV28; abundance: -; d_gene: TRBD1; j_gene: TRBJ1-1; CDR3nt: TGTGCCAGCGTTGGGTCACAGGGGACCAACACTGAAGCTTTCTTT; CDR3aa: CASVGSQGTNTEAFF
v_gene: TRBV5-5; abundance: -; d_gene: -; j_gene: TRBJ1-2; CDR3nt: TGTGCCAGCAGCTTGGAAGGCGTAGGGGGCTATGGCTACACCTTC; CDR3aa: CASSLEGVGGYGYTF